The source of this T cell receptor beta chain is a study of blood T cell repertoires in COVID-19. Looking at the study overall: Spain, Italy and the United States supplied samples that represented acute and convalescent COVID-19.

In the authors' workflow: Amplification of reference gene primers was used by the study to estimate nucleated cell counts. Using immunoSEQ multiplex PCR, the repertoire was profiled, and TCRdb retains in-frame clones only, with some absent. The DNA gave D and trimming, while V, J and clone size come from that table. The table has 90,000 or so clones, about nine tenths seen once. Germline V lookup: CDR1 MNHEY, CDR2 SMNVEV (reference sequence). Trimming removed 1 base at V and 5 bases at J, with 11 bases between. This CDR3 has 14 residues. The V gene is TRBV27, the J gene TRBJ1-1, with D uncertain. The sample comprised peripheral blood. The receptor comes from a woman aged 65 to 85 with acute or convalescent COVID-19. CDR3 bases: TGTGCCAGCAGTTTATTGGGGAGTTTGACTGAAGCTTTCTTT. This codes for CASSLLGSLTEAFF.